Below, 17 T cell receptor beta chains from the same sample are listed, as sequenced in a study of blood T cell dynamics during melanoma immunotherapy. Indicated time point: pre-treatment baseline. Assay: immunoSEQ multiplex PCR; the TCRdb copy retains only in-frame clones and omits some. The table has 6,000 to 8,000 clones, over 60% seen once; the top ten hold under 30%. This material consisted of blood, taken from a patient treated with checkpoint blockade. The receptors come from a human donor with melanoma.

The chain's CDR3 is CASSDPHDKTGRTEAFF. DNA for the CDR3: TGTGCCAGCAGTGACCCGCATGATAAGACGGGTAGGACTGAAGCTTTCTTT. The rearrangement joins TRBV25-1 to TRBJ1-1; D is undetermined. The CDR3 has 17 residues. Trimming left V 3 bases short and J 5 bases short, with 22 bases between. Germline CDR1 MGHDK, CDR2 SYGVNS.

This chain connects TRBV6-5 to TRBJ1-1; D not certain. V was trimmed by 2 bases and J by 6 bases, leaving 16 bases between them. Germline values: CDR1 MNHEY, CDR2 SVGAGI. This CDR3 has 15 amino acids. In DNA, the CDR3 is TGTGCCAGCAGTTACCACAGTCTAATAGGTTCTGAAGCTTTCTTT. It yields the protein CASSYHSLIGSEAFF.

J is TRBJ2-7 and V is TRBV18; 7 bases are a match to TRBD2. The CDR3 is 13 amino acids. Germline V lookup: CDR1 KGHSH, CDR2 LQKENI. J lost 4 bases, V lost 4 bases, and 4 bases had no gene match. CDR3 sequence (DNA): TGTGCCAGCTCACTCGGGGGGACTTACGAGCAGTACTTC. It codes for CASSLGGTYEQYF.

V is TRBV7-2 and J is TRBJ1-5; no definite D call. The V gene lost 6 bases and the J gene lost 7 bases, with 13 bases spanning the gap. The CDR3 extends over 13 amino acids. CDR1 and CDR2 (germline): SGHTA, FQGNSA. Written as DNA, the CDR3 is TGTGCCAGCAGTAGAGTGTTAGGACAGCCCCAGCATTTT. Translation gives CASSRVLGQPQHF.

The rearrangement links TRBV10-3 to TRBJ2-7; 8 nucleotides align to TRBD2. V gave up 3 bases and J gave up 5 bases; unmatched junction bases: 6. CDR1 is ENHRY and CDR2 is SYGVKD in the germline V gene. The CDR3 is made up of 14 amino acids. CDR3 DNA: TGTGCCATCAGTGATAGGACTAGCAACCACGAGCAGTACTTC. This encodes CAISDRTSNHEQYF.

The rearrangement links TRBV5-5 to TRBJ2-3, with a weak D call TRBD2 (5 bases). Germline CDR1 reads SGHKS; CDR2 reads YYEKEE (reference sequence). V was pared by 7 bases and J by 0 bases, with 12 bases between. This CDR3 contains 14 residues. CDR3 sequence: CASGPRTSTDTQYF. As DNA, the CDR3 is TGTGCCAGCGGACCGAGGACTAGCACAGATACGCAGTATTTT.

This chain links TRBV6-1 with TRBJ2-7, with a possible D match to TRBD2 (7 bases). Germline CDR1 MNHNS, CDR2 SASEGT. The V gene lost 0 bases and the J gene lost 4 bases, with 13 bases spanning the gap. The CDR3 consists of 15 residues. The CDR3, as DNA: TGTGCCAGCAGTGAAGCGCAGGGAGGGGGTTACGAGCAGTACTTC. It specifies CASSEAQGGGYEQYF.

In this sample, this clone turned up a few times. The CDR3 bases are TGTGCCAGCAGACCTGGGACAGCAAATCAGCCCCAGCATTTT. It encodes CASRPGTANQPQHF. The chain joins TRBV7-9 to TRBJ1-5; TRBD1 agrees at 7 bases. Germline CDR1 SEHNR, CDR2 FQNEAQ (reference sequence). The CDR3 is 14 residues long. Germline trimming cut 6 bases from V and 4 bases from J; bases unmatched to any gene: 6.

This clone occurred a few times. The V gene is TRBV10-1, the J gene TRBJ1-5; D not certain. This CDR3 region has 13 residues. Germline V lookup: CDR1 WNHNN, CDR2 SYGVQD (reference sequence). Trimming stripped 4 bases from V and 6 bases from J, with 10 bases between. CDR3 amino acids: CASSASFSQPQHF. The CDR3 DNA reads TGCGCCAGCAGTGCGAGTTTTAGTCAGCCCCAGCATTTT.

This chain connects TRBV5-4 to TRBJ2-3, with 10 bases lining up with TRBD2. The J segment lost 1 base and the V segment lost 4 bases, leaving 3 bases of the junction unmatched. This CDR3 has 15 amino acids. From germline, CDR1 is SGHNT and CDR2 YYREEE (reference sequence). The CDR3 nucleotides are TGTGCCAGCAGCCTGGGGACTAGCGGCACAGATACGCAGTATTTT. Translating gives CASSLGTSGTDTQYF.

Only a few counts were recorded for this clone. The chain uses TRBV28 and TRBJ2-7, with 13 bases fitting TRBD2. Germline loops: CDR1 MDHEN, CDR2 SYDVKM. The CDR3 has 15 amino acids. Trimming removed 6 bases from V and 3 bases from J; junction bases left unmatched: 5. CDR3 nucleotides: TGTGCCAGCAGACTTACTAGCGGGAGGGTCTACGAGCAGTACTTC. It is translated as CASRLTSGRVYEQYF.

The genes are TRBV29-1 and TRBJ2-1; perhaps TRBD2 as D (5 bases). CDR1 SQVTM and CDR2 ANQGSEA come from the germline V gene. Trimming took off 7 bases at V and 3 bases at J, with 16 bases between the two ends. The CDR3 spans 14 residues. This chain's CDR3 is CSASKAANYNEQFF. The CDR3 DNA reads as TGCAGCGCCTCCAAAGCGGCTAACTACAATGAGCAGTTCTTC.

The chain joins TRBV13 to TRBJ2-2; possibly TRBD2 for D (6 bases). Deletions cut 5 bases from V and 0 bases from J, with 13 bases between. The germline V gene has CDR1 PRHDT and CDR2 FYEKMQ (reference sequence). The CDR3 totals 16 residues. In nucleotides, the CDR3 is TGTGCCAGCAGCCCCGGGAGCGACGCGAACACCGGGGAGCTGTTTTTT. As protein: CASSPGSDANTGELFF.

V usage is TRBV18 and J usage is TRBJ2-1; no reliable D call. The CDR3 runs 14 residues. Germline values: CDR1 KGHSH, CDR2 LQKENI. The V gene lost 0 bases and the J gene lost 0 bases, with 3 bases spanning the gap. The CDR3 protein is CASSPPSSYNEQFF. As DNA, the CDR3 is TGTGCCAGCTCACCACCTAGCTCCTACAATGAGCAGTTCTTC.

Only a few counts were recorded for this clone. The chain employs TRBV30 and TRBJ2-7; the match to TRBD2 covers 9 bases. With V trimmed by 1 base and J by 1 base, 5 bases remained unmatched. Germline lookup yields CDR1 GTSNPN and CDR2 SVGIG (reference sequence). The CDR3 extends over 15 amino acids. The CDR3 region is CAWSEAGGGSYEQYF. DNA of the CDR3: TGTGCCTGGAGTGAGGCGGGAGGGGGGTCCTACGAGCAGTACTTC.

This chain joins TRBV25-1 and TRBJ1-5, with D possibly matching TRBD1 (6 bases). The length of the CDR3 is 16 residues. V lost 3 bases and J lost 1, with 13 bases in between. Germline CDR1 MGHDK, CDR2 SYGVNS. In DNA form, the CDR3 reads TGTGCCAGCAGTGATTCCGGACAGAAAAGCAATCAGCCCCAGCATTTT. Its translation: CASSDSGQKSNQPQHF.

This clone is labeled large. V and J are TRBV6-1 and TRBJ2-5; D is possibly TRBD1 or TRBD2 (5 bases each). V lost 3 bases to trimming and J lost 1 base, with 9 bases between them. Germline V lookup: CDR1 MNHNS, CDR2 SASEGT. The CDR3 totals 14 residues. CDR3 residues: CASSEGPSQETQYF. CDR3 nucleotides: TGTGCCAGCAGTGAGGGACCATCCCAAGAGACCCAGTACTTC.